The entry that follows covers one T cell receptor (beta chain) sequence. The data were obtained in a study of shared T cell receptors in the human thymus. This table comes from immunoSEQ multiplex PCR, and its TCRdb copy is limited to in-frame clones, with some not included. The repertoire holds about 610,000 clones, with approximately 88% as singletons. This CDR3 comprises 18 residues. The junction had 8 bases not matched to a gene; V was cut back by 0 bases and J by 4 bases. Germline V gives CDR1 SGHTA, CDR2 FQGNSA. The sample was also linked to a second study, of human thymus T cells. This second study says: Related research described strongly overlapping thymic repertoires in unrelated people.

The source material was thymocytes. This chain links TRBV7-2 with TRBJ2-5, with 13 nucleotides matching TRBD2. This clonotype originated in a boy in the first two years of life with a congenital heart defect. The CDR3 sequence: CASSLAPRTSGSGETQYF. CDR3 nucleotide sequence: TGTGCCAGCAGCTTAGCGCCCCGGACTAGCGGGAGCGGAGAGACCCAGTACTTC.